This passage covers 15 T cell receptor beta chains from one sample sequenced in a study of shared clonotypes between healthy human individuals. TCRdb's copy holds only in-frame clones and misses some; the assay was immunoSEQ multiplex PCR. The sample records approximately 740,000 clones, about 92% being singletons. Naive CD8 isolation took CD45RO-negative cells positively selected for CCR7 and excluded terminally differentiated effector memory CD45RA+ cells. Sequencing was done on a sample of naive CD8+ T cells sorted from blood. The receptors were sampled from a man in his thirties or forties in good health.

This clone was counted a single time. The chain recombines TRBV5-6 with TRBJ2-1; D remains unclear. This CDR3 region has 16 residues. Germline V CDR1 and CDR2: SGHDT, YYEEEE. V was cut by 1 base and J by 0 bases, with 11 bases left in between. For the CDR3, the DNA is TGTGCCAGCAGCTTGTCTGACGTTGGCTCCTACAATGAGCAGTTCTTC. Residues: CASSLSDVGSYNEQFF.

The chain carries TRBV5-1 and TRBJ1-4; 12 bases fit TRBD1. The CDR3 extends over 17 amino acids. Germline CDR1 and CDR2: SGHRS and YFSETQ. Trimming cost V 0 bases and J 4 bases; bases outside gene matches: 4. CDR3 amino acids: CASSLAGTGGVNEKLFF. The DNA of the CDR3 is TGCGCCAGCAGCTTGGCCGGGACAGGGGGCGTTAATGAAAAACTGTTTTTT.

This clone was seen at least ten times. J is TRBJ2-1 and V is TRBV27; D remains ambiguous. CDR3 size: 13 residues. Germline V gene data show CDR1 as MNHEY and CDR2 as SMNVEV (reference sequence). V was cut by 0 bases and J by 6 bases, with 6 bases left in between. CDR3 sequence (DNA): TGTGCCAGCAGTTTATCACTGGGCAATGAGCAGTTCTTC. Translating gives CASSLSLGNEQFF.

This clone has only a few counts. CDR3 amino acids: CASSFALAGGSYEQYF. The CDR3, as DNA: TGTGCCAGCAGTTTCGCCCTAGCGGGAGGAAGCTACGAGCAGTACTTC. This chain connects TRBV28 to TRBJ2-7, with TRBD2 matching over 11 bases. V dropped 3 bases and J dropped 3; count of bases not matched to a gene: 7. The CDR3 is 16 amino acids. The germline V gene encodes CDR1 MDHEN and CDR2 SYDVKM.

The chain has TRBV28 and TRBJ2-2; possibly TRBD1 or TRBD2 for D (5 bases each). The CDR3 consists of 12 residues. V lost 2 bases to trimming and J lost 10 bases, with 8 bases between them. CDR1 MDHEN and CDR2 SYDVKM come from the germline V gene. Here the CDR3 reads CASSLGGVELFF. The CDR3 DNA reads as TGTGCCAGCAGTTTAGGGGGAGTGGAGCTGTTTTTT.

The table lists this clone with a count of one. The chain couples TRBV29-1 to TRBJ1-2; unclear D gene. Trimming removed 7 bases from V and 1 base from J, with 16 bases in between. Germline CDR1 reads SQVTM; CDR2 reads ANQGSEA. This CDR3 spans 14 amino acids. In nucleotides, the CDR3 is TGCAGCGCCGTGCTGGAACATTTTAACTATGGCTACACCTTC. Translation: CSAVLEHFNYGYTF.

To note about this clone: A much more abundant neighbour one base away suggests this may be a read error. The chain recombines TRBV11-2 with TRBJ2-7; D gene ambiguous. This CDR3 contains 11 residues. The V gene lost 5 bases and the J gene lost 4 bases, with 6 bases spanning the gap. Germline values: CDR1 SGHAT, CDR2 FQNNGV. CDR3 sequence (DNA): TGTGCCAGCAGCCTCAAGTACGAGCAGTACTTC. Protein sequence: CASSLKYEQYF.

This CDR3 reads CASVSARAYGNEQFF. CDR3 DNA: TGTGCCAGCGTTTCGGCTAGGGCGTATGGGAATGAGCAGTTCTTC. The genes are TRBV28 and TRBJ2-1; D gene ambiguous. The V end lost 8 bases, the J end lost 7 bases, and 21 bases lay between the germline ends. This CDR3 is 15 amino acids long. Germline CDR1 MDHEN, CDR2 SYDVKM.

The genes are TRBV27 and TRBJ2-7, with a weak D call TRBD1 (6 bases). V dropped 10 bases and J dropped 2 bases, with 21 bases sitting between them. Germline CDR1 MNHEY, CDR2 SMNVEV (reference sequence). The CDR3 is made up of 15 amino acids. As DNA, the CDR3 is TGTGCCACCTTAAAGCAGGGGCTTACACCCTACGAGCAGTACTTC. Translated, it gives CATLKQGLTPYEQYF.

The chain combines TRBV19 with TRBJ2-1; 12 nucleotides agree with TRBD2. Trimming cost V 6 bases and J 5 bases; bases outside gene matches: 5. This CDR3 contains 15 residues. Germline V gives CDR1 LNHDA, CDR2 SQIVND (reference sequence). The CDR3 DNA is TGTGCCAGTAGCGAACTAGCGGGAGGTAACAATGAGCAGTTCTTC. Translated, it gives CASSELAGGNNEQFF.

The V and J genes are TRBV7-9 and TRBJ2-7; no reliable D call. The V and J ends lost 6 bases and 6 bases respectively, with 9 bases between them. There are 11 residues in the CDR3. Germline CDR1 reads SEHNR; CDR2 reads FQNEAQ (reference sequence). The CDR3: CASSTNAEQYF. Here the CDR3 DNA reads TGTGCCAGCAGTACGAACGCCGAGCAGTACTTC.

This sequence joins TRBV10-2 and TRBJ2-2; no reliable D call. V lost 2 bases to trimming and J lost 7 bases, with 8 bases between them. This CDR3 spans 13 amino acids. In germline, CDR1 is WSHSY, CDR2 SAAADI. The CDR3 coding sequence is TGCGCCAGCAGTGAGATTCTCGGCGGGGAGCTGTTTTTT. This codes for CASSEILGGELFF.

The V and J genes are TRBV28 and TRBJ2-3, with D possibly being TRBD1 (5 bases). CDR3 length: 14 residues. With 5 bases removed from V and 2 bases from J, the gap between germline ends came to 11 bases. CDR1 MDHEN and CDR2 SYDVKM come from the germline V gene. As DNA, the CDR3 is TGTGCCAGCAGTCCCGACAGACTCACAGATACGCAGTATTTT. The encoded protein is CASSPDRLTDTQYF. The full variable domain, completed using reference TRBV28 and TRBJ2-3, is DVKVTQSSRYLVKRTGEKVFLECVQDMDHENMFWYRQDPGLGLRLIYFSYDVKMKEKGDIPEGYSVSREKKERFSLILESASTNQTSMYLCASSPDRLTDTQYFGPGTRLTVL.

The V and J genes are TRBV6-6 and TRBJ2-1, with D unresolved. Germline values: CDR1 MNHNY, CDR2 SVGAGI (reference sequence). Trimming pared 2 bases from V and 9 bases from J, leaving 2 bases between. CDR3 size: 10 residues. As DNA, the CDR3 is TGTGCCAGCAGTTACGTTGAGCAGTTCTTC. Protein product: CASSYVEQFF.

The chain has TRBV7-8 and TRBJ2-1; 12 bases map to TRBD2. The V segment lost 9 bases and the J segment 6 bases; nucleotides outside the gene matches: 9. CDR1 SGHVS and CDR2 FQNEAQ come from the germline V gene. The CDR3 is 15 amino acids. The CDR3 nucleotides are TGTGCCAGTAGGCGCCTGGGACTAGCGGGCAATGAGCAGTTCTTC. Its protein product is CASRRLGLAGNEQFF.